These T cell receptor beta chains were read from a single sample in a study of vaccination effects on CD4 cells after COVID-19. Their antigens remain unidentified. Measured with immunoSEQ multiplex PCR; TCRdb has only the in-frame clones, and not every one. Seen here are about 70,000 clones, around 70% observed once, and the top ten hold over 4.5%. Sequences were derived from CD4+ T cells from PBMCs cultured with HIV peptides, sampled before COVID-19 vaccination. The receptors derive from a human donor who had a prior SARS-CoV-2 infection. Each CDR3 is given with its conserved first and last residue. D genes are given only for firm matches. The size of a clone is reported for some rows only, either as once, few or many, or as a class for expanded clones.

v_gene: TRBV6-1; abundance: NA; j_gene: TRBJ2-5; d_gene: NA; CDR3nt: TGTGCCAGCAGTGAAGCCGTAGAGACCCAGTACTTC; CDR3aa: CASSEAVETQYF
v_gene: TRBV6-5; abundance: NA; j_gene: TRBJ2-3; d_gene: NA; CDR3nt: TGTGCCAGCAGTTACATCTCGACTGTGGATACGCAGTATTTT; CDR3aa: CASSYISTVDTQYF
v_gene: TRBV6-1; abundance: NA; j_gene: TRBJ1-2; d_gene: NA; CDR3nt: TGTGCCAGCAGCGAAGAGGGGACGTATGGCTACACCTTC; CDR3aa: CASSEEGTYGYTF
v_gene: TRBV6-5; abundance: NA; j_gene: TRBJ2-7; d_gene: TRBD1; CDR3nt: TGTGCCGCACTGGGGGGACAGGGGGGCTCCTACGAGCAGTACTTC; CDR3aa: CAALGGQGGSYEQYF
v_gene: TRBV3-1/TRBV3-2; abundance: NA; j_gene: TRBJ1-6; d_gene: NA; CDR3nt: TGTGCCAGCAGCCAAAAATCGGCAGGGGAGTCACCCCTCCACTTT; CDR3aa: CASSQKSAGESPLHF
v_gene: TRBV15; abundance: NA; j_gene: TRBJ2-7; d_gene: NA; CDR3nt: TGTGCCACCAGCCGATGGGGGACGGCGAGCTCCTACGAGCAGTACTTC; CDR3aa: CATSRWGTASSYEQYF
v_gene: TRBV5-1; abundance: NA; j_gene: TRBJ2-3; d_gene: TRBD2; CDR3nt: TGCGCCAGCAGCTCCCCCACGACTAGCGCGACTAGCACAGATACGCAGTATTTT; CDR3aa: CASSSPTTSATSTDTQYF
v_gene: TRBV28; abundance: NA; j_gene: TRBJ1-6; d_gene: NA; CDR3nt: TGTGCCAGCATGACTAATTCACCCCTCCACTTT; CDR3aa: CASMTNSPLHF
v_gene: TRBV6-5; abundance: once; j_gene: TRBJ1-6; d_gene: NA; CDR3nt: TGTGCCAGCAGTCCTTTGGCCATCAATTCACCCCTCCACTTT; CDR3aa: CASSPLAINSPLHF
v_gene: TRBV6-1; abundance: NA; j_gene: TRBJ1-5; d_gene: NA; CDR3nt: TGTGCCAGCAGTGAGAGAATTCGGCAGCCCCAGCATTTT; CDR3aa: CASSERIRQPQHF
v_gene: TRBV7-3; abundance: NA; j_gene: TRBJ2-1; d_gene: TRBD2; CDR3nt: TGTGCCAGCAGTATGACTAGCGGGGATTACAATGAGCAGTTCTTC; CDR3aa: CASSMTSGDYNEQFF
v_gene: TRBV6-4; abundance: NA; j_gene: TRBJ2-7; d_gene: NA; CDR3nt: TGTGCCAGCAGTGCCCCGGGGGCTAGCTCCTACGAGCAGTACTTC; CDR3aa: CASSAPGASSYEQYF
v_gene: TRBV5-5; abundance: NA; j_gene: TRBJ2-7; d_gene: TRBD1; CDR3nt: TGTGCCAGCAGCTCCGGACAGGGGGTATCCTACGAGCAGTACTTC; CDR3aa: CASSSGQGVSYEQYF
v_gene: TRBV25-1; abundance: NA; j_gene: TRBJ1-1; d_gene: NA; CDR3nt: TGTGCCAGCAGTGACGGAAGCACTGAAGCTTTCTTT; CDR3aa: CASSDGSTEAFF
v_gene: TRBV2; abundance: NA; j_gene: TRBJ2-5; d_gene: NA; CDR3nt: TGTGCCAGCAGTGAAGGGCAGGGAACAGAGACCCAGTACTTC; CDR3aa: CASSEGQGTETQYF
v_gene: TRBV20-1; abundance: few; j_gene: TRBJ2-1; d_gene: TRBD2; CDR3nt: TGCAGTGCTAGTAATACGGGAGGGCCGGGGGATGAGCAGTTCTTC; CDR3aa: CSASNTGGPGDEQFF
v_gene: TRBV7-3; abundance: NA; j_gene: TRBJ1-2; d_gene: NA; CDR3nt: TGTGCCAGCAGCTGGGGACGGTGGAGCTATGGCTACACCTTC; CDR3aa: CASSWGRWSYGYTF
v_gene: TRBV18; abundance: NA; j_gene: TRBJ1-1; d_gene: TRBD1; CDR3nt: TGTGCCAGCTCAGGTCAACAGGGGGCCACTGAAGCTTTCTTT; CDR3aa: CASSGQQGATEAFF
v_gene: TRBV27; abundance: NA; j_gene: TRBJ1-2; d_gene: NA; CDR3nt: TGTGCCAGCAGTCCAAGGGACACCACTAACTATGGCTACACCTTC; CDR3aa: CASSPRDTTNYGYTF
v_gene: TRBV5-5; abundance: NA; j_gene: TRBJ2-7; d_gene: NA; CDR3nt: TGTGCCAGCAGTAAAGGGGGTCCGAGCTCCTACGAGCAGTACTTC; CDR3aa: CASSKGGPSSYEQYF
v_gene: TRBV30; abundance: NA; j_gene: TRBJ2-1; d_gene: NA; CDR3nt: TGTGCCTGGAACGCAATAGCTGCCCGGGGCAATGAGCAGTTCTTC; CDR3aa: CAWNAIAARGNEQFF
v_gene: TRBV5-5; abundance: once; j_gene: TRBJ2-5; d_gene: NA; CDR3nt: TGTGCCAGCAGCTCCCCCCAGGGACAAGAGACCCAGTACTTC; CDR3aa: CASSSPQGQETQYF
v_gene: TRBV5-1; abundance: NA; j_gene: TRBJ2-7; d_gene: TRBD2; CDR3nt: TGCGCCAGCAGCTGGGAGACTAGCGGGAGTGGAGGGGAGCAGTACTTC; CDR3aa: CASSWETSGSGGEQYF
v_gene: TRBV18; abundance: NA; j_gene: TRBJ1-3; d_gene: TRBD1; CDR3nt: TGTGCCAGCTCAGAGGGACAGGCATACTCTGGAAACACCATATATTTT; CDR3aa: CASSEGQAYSGNTIYF
v_gene: TRBV2; abundance: NA; j_gene: TRBJ2-7; d_gene: NA; CDR3nt: TGTGCCAGCAGAAGGCGGACCCCTGACGAGCAGTACTTC; CDR3aa: CASRRRTPDEQYF
v_gene: TRBV3-1/TRBV3-2; abundance: few; j_gene: TRBJ2-1; d_gene: TRBD1; CDR3nt: TGTGCCAGCAGCCAAAACAGGGGCAGGGATGAGCAGTTCTTC; CDR3aa: CASSQNRGRDEQFF
v_gene: TRBV11-2; abundance: NA; j_gene: TRBJ1-3; d_gene: TRBD1; CDR3nt: TGTGCCAGCAGCTTTTTGGGGAGACACAGGGGGCCTGGAAACACCATATATTTT; CDR3aa: CASSFLGRHRGPGNTIYF
v_gene: TRBV7-2; abundance: once; j_gene: TRBJ2-7; d_gene: NA; CDR3nt: TGTGCCAGCAGCTTAGCCAGTCTGGGATACGAGCAGTACTTC; CDR3aa: CASSLASLGYEQYF
v_gene: TRBV7-3; abundance: NA; j_gene: TRBJ2-5; d_gene: NA; CDR3nt: TGTGCCAGCAGCTTAAGTCAGCAAGAGACCCAGTACTTC; CDR3aa: CASSLSQQETQYF
v_gene: TRBV7-3; abundance: NA; j_gene: TRBJ1-1; d_gene: NA; CDR3nt: TGTGCCAGCAGCTTAACGGTGGGGGAGGGAACGAATACTGAAGCTTTCTTT; CDR3aa: CASSLTVGEGTNTEAFF
v_gene: TRBV7-2; abundance: NA; j_gene: TRBJ1-6; d_gene: NA; CDR3nt: TGTGCCAGCAGCTTAGATGGGGTTCACCATTCACCCCTCCACTTT; CDR3aa: CASSLDGVHHSPLHF
v_gene: TRBV27; abundance: NA; j_gene: TRBJ1-1; d_gene: NA; CDR3nt: TGTGCCAGCAGTGCCCAGGGTTATCAGCGGTTCAACACTGAAGCTTTCTTT; CDR3aa: CASSAQGYQRFNTEAFF
v_gene: TRBV2; abundance: NA; j_gene: TRBJ2-5; d_gene: NA; CDR3nt: TGTGCCAGCAGTGGCCCCCGGACCTTTTCTCGGGAGACCCAGTACTTC; CDR3aa: CASSGPRTFSRETQYF
v_gene: TRBV5-1; abundance: NA; j_gene: TRBJ2-5; d_gene: NA; CDR3nt: TGCGCCAGCAGCTTGTTCGCGGGCCAAGAGACCCAGTACTTC; CDR3aa: CASSLFAGQETQYF
v_gene: TRBV2; abundance: NA; j_gene: TRBJ1-5; d_gene: TRBD1; CDR3nt: TGTGCCAGCAGGGAGTCAGGGGGGATGGGCAATCAGCCCCAGCATTTT; CDR3aa: CASRESGGMGNQPQHF
v_gene: TRBV24-1; abundance: NA; j_gene: TRBJ1-5; d_gene: TRBD1; CDR3nt: TGTGCCACCAGTGAAGGGACAGGGGGCAATCAGCCCCAGCATTTT; CDR3aa: CATSEGTGGNQPQHF
v_gene: TRBV6-2/TRBV6-3; abundance: once; j_gene: TRBJ1-1; d_gene: TRBD1; CDR3nt: TGTGCCAGCAGTTACTCTATGGGACAGACTGAAGCTTTCTTT; CDR3aa: CASSYSMGQTEAFF
v_gene: TRBV6-4; abundance: NA; j_gene: TRBJ2-1; d_gene: TRBD2; CDR3nt: TGTGCCAGCAGTGTACTAGCGGATCACAATGAGCAGTTCTTC; CDR3aa: CASSVLADHNEQFF
v_gene: TRBV19; abundance: few; j_gene: TRBJ1-6; d_gene: TRBD1; CDR3nt: TGTGCCAGTAGTAGAACCCTCTCCGGGACAGATAATTCACCCCTCCACTTT; CDR3aa: CASSRTLSGTDNSPLHF
v_gene: TRBV7-3; abundance: NA; j_gene: TRBJ2-2; d_gene: TRBD2; CDR3nt: TGTGCCAGCAGCCCCGGAGCGGGACGGACCGGGGAGCTGTTTTTT; CDR3aa: CASSPGAGRTGELFF
v_gene: TRBV7-9; abundance: NA; j_gene: TRBJ1-3; d_gene: NA; CDR3nt: TGTGCCAGCAGACCCTCGACAGGAAGAGGAAACACCATATATTTT; CDR3aa: CASRPSTGRGNTIYF
v_gene: TRBV9; abundance: NA; j_gene: TRBJ2-7; d_gene: NA; CDR3nt: TGTGCCAGTGCCCCTACCTTAGCGTATGCCTACGAGCAGTACTTC; CDR3aa: CASAPTLAYAYEQYF
v_gene: TRBV5-1; abundance: few; j_gene: TRBJ2-3; d_gene: TRBD2; CDR3nt: TGCGCCAGCAGCCCGGATAGCGGGGATTACGATACGCAGTATTTT; CDR3aa: CASSPDSGDYDTQYF
v_gene: TRBV19; abundance: NA; j_gene: TRBJ2-5; d_gene: TRBD2; CDR3nt: TGTGCCAGTAGTCGGGAAAGGACTAGCCTTAAGTACTTC; CDR3aa: CASSRERTSLKYF
v_gene: TRBV5-3; abundance: NA; j_gene: TRBJ2-5; d_gene: NA; CDR3nt: TGTGCCAGAAGCTTGGAATACGTCGCATGTGCTGAGACCCAGTACTTC; CDR3aa: CARSLEYVACAETQYF
v_gene: TRBV11-2; abundance: NA; j_gene: TRBJ2-5; d_gene: NA; CDR3nt: TGTGCCAGCAGCAATAGGACGCCGGGAGAGACCCAGTACTTC; CDR3aa: CASSNRTPGETQYF
v_gene: TRBV18; abundance: NA; j_gene: TRBJ1-2; d_gene: TRBD1; CDR3nt: TGTGCCAGCTCACCAGGGCAGGGGGCGGATGGCTACACCTTC; CDR3aa: CASSPGQGADGYTF